Presented here are 32 T cell receptor beta chains from one specimen sequenced in a study of CD8+CD57+ T cells in acquired aplastic anemia. Genomic DNA, the template, was used for profiling of the TCR beta VDJ and CDR3. From the reads, TCRdb called clonotypes with MiXCR, one entry per CDR3 protein. Of over 150,000 distinct CDR3 sequences detected, roughly three fifths appear once; the ten largest clones hold approximately 46%. The patients chosen for sequencing had shown expansion of CD8+CD57+ cells (detected by flow cytometry). Sequences were obtained from sorted CD4+, CD8+, or CD8+CD57+ T cells (not recorded which) from PBMCs. The receptors originated from a human donor with aplastic anemia.

The gene calls are TRBV24-1 and TRBJ1-2; TRBD1 might be the D (6 bases). V dropped 5 bases and J dropped 4 bases, with 19 bases sitting between them. This CDR3 is 16 amino acids long. Germline loops: CDR1 KGHDR, CDR2 SFDVKD. CDR3 DNA sequence: TGTGCCACCAGTGGTGAAAAAATAGGACAGAGCTATGGCTACACCTTC. As protein: CATSGEKIGQSYGYTF.

This clonotype appeared once. The J gene is TRBJ1-2, the V gene TRBV19; no definite D call. In germline, CDR1 is LNHDA, CDR2 SQIVND (reference sequence). The length of the CDR3 is 14 residues. Trimming removed 3 bases at V and 0 bases at J, with 8 bases between. CDR3 bases: TGTGCCAGTAGTATGATGGGCTCTAACTATGGCTACACCTTC. Encoded protein: CASSMMGSNYGYTF.

This clonotype was observed a few times. The J gene is TRBJ2-5, the V gene TRBV2, with 8 bases matching TRBD1. The germline gives CDR1 SNHLY, CDR2 FYNNEI. With 5 bases clipped from V and 5 bases from J, the junction kept 4 bases outside the gene matches. CDR3 length: 13 amino acids. This chain's CDR3 is CASSRQGFETQYF. As DNA, the CDR3 is TGTGCCAGCAGTCGACAGGGGTTCGAGACCCAGTACTTC.

This chain links TRBV29-1 with TRBJ2-7, with TRBD2 matching 9 bases. Losses at the gene ends were 7 bases for V and 2 bases for J; bases not matched to a gene: 12. The V gene's germline CDR1 is SQVTM and CDR2 ANQGSEA. The length of the CDR3 is 15 residues. The chain's CDR3 is CSANIAGAGPYEQYF. In DNA form, the CDR3 reads TGCAGCGCCAATATAGCGGGAGCGGGCCCCTACGAGCAGTACTTC.

This chain joins TRBV7-4 and TRBJ1-6, with 9 nucleotides matching TRBD1. CDR3 length equals 16 residues. The V gene end was trimmed by 3 bases and the J gene end by 10 bases; junction bases not matched to a gene: 10. CDR1 SGHVT and CDR2 SQSDAQ come from the germline V gene. The CDR3 loop is CASSLGSGTGRSPLHF. The DNA of the CDR3 is TGTGCCAGCAGCTTGGGTTCCGGGACAGGGAGGTCACCCCTCCACTTT.

V is TRBV25-1 and J is TRBJ2-7, with 10 bases that match TRBD1. This CDR3 is built from 15 residues. Germline V lookup: CDR1 MGHDK, CDR2 SYGVNS. V dropped 7 bases and J dropped 2; count of bases not matched to a gene: 8. CDR3 coding DNA: TGTGCCAGCACCCACTCCGGGACAGGGGCCTACGAGCAGTACTTC. The encoded protein is CASTHSGTGAYEQYF.

This clonotype was recorded many times. The chain couples TRBV9 to TRBJ1-1; 9 nucleotides match TRBD1. The CDR3 is made up of 18 amino acids. The germline CDR1 and CDR2 sequences are SGDLS and YYNGEE. The J segment lost 6 bases and the V segment lost 0 bases, leaving 15 bases of the junction unmatched. This CDR3 is CASSVVFSGGQGMSEAFF. DNA for the CDR3: TGTGCCAGCAGCGTAGTATTCTCGGGGGGACAGGGAATGTCTGAAGCTTTCTTT. Drawing the rest from reference TRBV9 and TRBJ1-1, the complete variable domain is DSGVTQTPKHLITATGQRVTLRCSPRSGDLSVYWYQQSLDQGLQFLIQYYNGEERAKGNILERFSAQQFPDLHSELNLSSLELGDSALYFCASSVVFSGGQGMSEAFFGQGTRLTVV.

The J gene is TRBJ2-2, the V gene TRBV10-3, with TRBD2 matching 9 bases. CDR3 length equals 18 residues. Germline-derived CDR1 and CDR2 are ENHRY and SYGVKD. The V gene end was trimmed by 2 bases and the J gene end by 2 bases; junction bases not matched to a gene: 9. CDR3 bases: TGTGCCATCAGTGAGAAGGCGCTAGCGGGATCTAACACCGGGGAGCTGTTTTTT. This sequence encodes CAISEKALAGSNTGELFF.

J is TRBJ1-1 and V is TRBV7-8; no definite D call. CDR3 length: 15 residues. Per the germline V gene, CDR1 is SGHVS and CDR2 is FQNEAQ. V was clipped by 5 bases and J by 2 bases, with 15 bases between them. For the CDR3, the DNA is TGTGCCAGCAGCCCGAGTAGGGATCGTAACACTGAAGCTTTCTTT. Residues: CASSPSRDRNTEAFF. Full variable domain (outside the CDR3, taken from reference TRBV7-8 and TRBJ1-1): GAGVSQSPRYKVAKRGQDVALRCDPISGHVSLFWYQQALGQGPEFLTYFQNEAQLDKSGLPSDRFFAERPEGSVSTLKIQRTQQEDSAVYLCASSPSRDRNTEAFFGQGTRLTVV.

This clonotype was seen a single time. The V call is TRBV6-5, the J call TRBJ1-5, with D possibly TRBD1 on 5 matching bases. Germline V lookup: CDR1 MNHEY, CDR2 SVGAGI. V lost 4 bases, J lost 4 bases, and 8 bases lay in between. The CDR3 sequence is 13 residues long. The CDR3 sequence: CASSSRGNQPQHF. In nucleotides, the CDR3 is TGTGCCAGCAGTTCGCGGGGGAATCAGCCCCAGCATTTT.

Note on this clonotype: A read error is possible here, since a much larger clone lies one base away. The chain has TRBV12-3 or TRBV12-4 and TRBJ1-6; 7 nucleotides agree with TRBD1. The V and J ends lost 5 bases and 7 bases, in that order; junction bases with no gene match: 2. The CDR3 extends over 13 amino acids. This CDR3 reads CASSDRENSPLHF. The CDR3 DNA is TGTGCCAGCAGTGACAGGGAGAATTCACCCCTCCACTTT.

The table lists this clonotype with many counts. The chain has TRBV2 and TRBJ2-7; 10 nucleotides line up with TRBD2. The CDR3 consists of 13 residues. Trimming at V came to 8 bases and at J to 0 bases, leaving 1 base not matched to a gene. Germline V lookup: CDR1 SNHLY, CDR2 FYNNEI. CDR3 in amino acids: CASLAGASYEQYF. CDR3 nucleotides: TGTGCCAGCCTAGCGGGGGCCTCCTACGAGCAGTACTTC.

The V gene is TRBV2, the J gene TRBJ2-2; D remains ambiguous. Germline V gene data show CDR1 as SNHLY and CDR2 as FYNNEI. Deletions cut 6 bases from V and 5 bases from J, with 10 bases between. CDR3 length: 13 amino acids. For the CDR3, the DNA is TGTGCCAGCAGCCGAACCTGGACCGGGGAGCTGTTTTTT. Translated, it gives CASSRTWTGELFF.

V and J are TRBV7-2 and TRBJ1-6; no clear D. The CDR3 is made up of 12 amino acids. Germline CDR1 SGHTA, CDR2 FQGNSA. V was clipped by 0 bases and J by 13 bases, with 7 bases between them. CDR3 amino acids: CASSLARGPLHF. DNA for the CDR3: TGTGCCAGCAGCTTAGCGCGAGGGCCCCTCCACTTT.

This clonotype was seen repeatedly, ten times or more. The V and J genes are TRBV5-8 and TRBJ1-1, with 7 bases matching TRBD1. There are 13 residues in the CDR3. Germline trimming cut 2 bases from V and 5 bases from J; bases unmatched to any gene: 3. CDR1 is SGHTS, CDR2 YDEGEE, per germline. DNA of the CDR3: TGTGCCAGCAGCTTAACAGGGGAGACTGAAGCTTTCTTT. Amino acid sequence: CASSLTGETEAFF.

Ten or more counts support this clonotype. This chain links TRBV13 with TRBJ2-7, with 9 nucleotides matching TRBD1. V dropped 5 bases and J dropped 5; count of bases not matched to a gene: 7. Germline V CDR1 and CDR2: PRHDT, FYEKMQ (reference sequence). This CDR3 spans 14 amino acids. The CDR3 sequence: CASSKDRGIDEQYF. CDR3 nucleotide sequence: TGTGCCAGCAGCAAGGACAGGGGTATCGACGAGCAGTACTTC.

The CDR3 nucleotides read TGCAGTGTCCTTGGACAGGGGAGCTCCTACGAGCAGTACGTC. Protein: CSVLGQGSSYEQYV. This chain uses TRBV20-1 with TRBJ2-7; 9 bases map to TRBD1. Trimming took 7 bases from V and 0 from J; bases not matched to a gene: 7. The CDR3 is 14 amino acids. Looked up from germline, CDR1 is DFQATT and CDR2 is SNEGSKA (reference sequence).

V and J are TRBV7-2 and TRBJ2-3, with D possibly being TRBD1 (6 bases). The J call is uncertain, as TRBJ2-2 better fits the DNA end. The CDR3 length is 15 residues. Germline loops: CDR1 SGHTA, CDR2 FQGNSA. The DNA of the CDR3 is TGTGCCAGCAGCTTGGGGCAGGGGCCTGGCGGGGAGCTGTTTTTT. Its protein is CASSLGQGPGGELFF.

This clonotype came up once. This chain connects TRBV20-1 to TRBJ2-3; D gene ambiguous. Between the trimmed V and J ends, which lost 7 bases and 0 bases, there was a span of 5 bases. Germline V gene data show CDR1 as DFQATT and CDR2 as SNEGSKA (reference sequence). This CDR3 spans 11 amino acids. In DNA form, the CDR3 reads TGCAGTGGATTGAGCACAGATACGCAGTATTTT. It encodes CSGLSTDTQYF.

This clonotype was seen a handful of times. The chain uses TRBV7-9 and TRBJ2-5; the D gene is possibly TRBD2 (5 bases). Per the germline V gene, CDR1 is SEHNR and CDR2 is FQNEAQ (reference sequence). CDR3 length: 16 residues. The V end lost 2 bases, the J end lost 5 bases, and 18 bases lay between the germline ends. The CDR3 DNA reads as TGTGCCAGCAGCTTAACCGGACGGGGAACCTTGGAGACCCAGTACTTC. It specifies CASSLTGRGTLETQYF.

V and J are TRBV20-1 and TRBJ2-6; TRBD1 agrees at 7 bases. The germline gives CDR1 DFQATT, CDR2 SNEGSKA (reference sequence). The CDR3 loop spans 17 amino acids. V was pared by 3 bases and J by 0 bases, with 8 bases of the junction left unmatched. CDR3 nucleotides: TGCAGTGCTAGGGACGGGACAGTTTCCTCTGGGGCCAACGTCCTGACTTTC. It codes for CSARDGTVSSGANVLTF.

The chain joins TRBV2 to TRBJ2-5; possible D gene TRBD1, 5 bases. Germline-derived CDR1 and CDR2 are SNHLY and FYNNEI. Trimming removed 4 bases at V and 4 bases at J, with 16 bases between. The CDR3 spans 15 residues. The CDR3 reads CASSATVRVGETQYF. The CDR3, as DNA: TGTGCCAGCAGTGCGACGGTCAGGGTCGGAGAGACCCAGTACTTC.

The chain employs TRBV7-2 and TRBJ2-1, with D possibly matching TRBD2 (6 bases). CDR3 length: 15 residues. Trimming left V 6 bases short and J 3 bases short, with 15 bases between. The germline V gene encodes CDR1 SGHTA and CDR2 FQGNSA. The CDR3 protein is CASRAGPGDYNEQFF. For the CDR3, the DNA is TGTGCCAGCAGGGCGGGACCCGGAGACTACAATGAGCAGTTCTTC.

This clonotype was seen only a few times. The chain has TRBV19 and TRBJ1-6; D uncertain. The germline CDR1 and CDR2 sequences are LNHDA and SQIVND (reference sequence). The germline V and J ends were trimmed by 7 bases and 7 bases, with 17 bases remaining between them. The CDR3 runs to 15 residues. This CDR3 reads CASKLYSLGNSPLHF. CDR3 DNA: TGTGCCAGTAAGTTGTACAGCCTTGGGAATTCACCCCTCCACTTT.

The table lists this clonotype with many counts. This rearrangement joins TRBV4-1 to TRBJ2-1; weak D call: TRBD1 (6 bases). CDR1 and CDR2 from the germline V gene are MGHRA and YSYEKL. Trimming pared 0 bases from V and 2 bases from J, leaving 11 bases between. The CDR3 contains 16 residues. CDR3 region: CASSQDPQGPYNEQFF. The CDR3 bases are TGCGCCAGCAGCCAAGATCCACAGGGACCCTACAATGAGCAGTTCTTC.

This clonotype has a count of ten or more. This rearrangement joins TRBV20-1 to TRBJ1-5; TRBD1 matches at 12 bases. CDR3 length: 15 residues. V shed 0 bases and J 7 bases; nucleotides not matched to a gene: 4. Germline CDR1 DFQATT, CDR2 SNEGSKA (reference sequence). CDR3 in amino acids: CSARDHGTGGQPQHF. The CDR3 DNA sequence: TGCAGTGCTAGAGATCATGGGACAGGGGGCCAGCCCCAGCATTTT.

The V call is TRBV20-1, the J call TRBJ1-6, with a possible D match to TRBD1 (6 bases). Per the germline V gene, CDR1 is DFQATT and CDR2 is SNEGSKA (reference sequence). CDR3 length: 13 residues. The V gene lost 0 bases and the J gene lost 14 bases, with 14 bases spanning the gap. The DNA for the CDR3 is TGCAGTGCTAGAGATTCTCTAGGGGGGACCCTCCACTTT. The encoded protein is CSARDSLGGTLHF.

CDR3 nucleotides: TGTGCCAGTTACCGGGGAACTGAAGCTTTCTTT. Residues: CASYRGTEAFF. The V gene is TRBV19, the J gene TRBJ1-1; D is uncertain. The CDR3 sequence is 11 residues long. V dropped 8 bases and J dropped 5 bases, with 9 bases sitting between them. Germline loops: CDR1 LNHDA, CDR2 SQIVND (reference sequence).

The chain links TRBV5-1 to TRBJ2-1; 11 positions agree with TRBD2. Per the germline V gene, CDR1 is SGHRS and CDR2 is YFSETQ. J lost 9 bases, V lost 5 bases, and 10 bases had no gene match. CDR3 length: 15 residues. CDR3 nucleotide sequence: TGCGCCAGCAGGTCGACTAGCGGGACTTTGGGTGAGCAGTTCTTC. It is translated as CASRSTSGTLGEQFF.

The chain employs TRBV2 and TRBJ2-7; 10 bases map to TRBD1. The V and J ends lost 6 bases and 5 bases, in that order; junction bases with no gene match: 4. From germline, CDR1 is SNHLY and CDR2 FYNNEI. The CDR3 loop spans 13 amino acids. CDR3 loop: CASRSGQGNEQYF. Here the CDR3 DNA reads TGTGCCAGCAGATCGGGACAGGGGAACGAGCAGTACTTC.

This sequence joins TRBV2 and TRBJ1-4, with D maybe TRBD1 (5 bases). The CDR3 runs to 13 residues. Trimming shortened V by 7 bases and J by 8 bases, and 14 bases separated the two germline ends. CDR1 is SNHLY, CDR2 FYNNEI, per germline. The CDR3 spells CASNGGFGEKLFF. The CDR3 DNA sequence: TGTGCCAGCAACGGGGGGTTTGGGGAAAAACTGTTTTTT.

The V call is TRBV12-3 or TRBV12-4, the J call TRBJ2-5, with unresolved D. With 7 bases removed from V and 4 bases from J, the gap between germline ends came to 7 bases. This CDR3 has 11 residues. DNA of the CDR3: TGTGCCAGCACGCCCGGAGAGACCCAGTACTTC. Its translation is CASTPGETQYF.